This TCR beta chain was profiled in a study of T-cell reconstitution after alpha-beta-depleted transplantation in children. Study-wide findings and caveats: Several patients had high TCRbeta diversity at day 60; it came from surviving recipient T cells and thymic progenitors. Roughly two months post-transplant, alpha-beta T cells reportedly originated from several hundred graft clones that had expanded.

CDR3 length: 12 amino acids. Germline V gene data show CDR1 as DFQATT and CDR2 as SNEGSKA (reference sequence). Trimming removed 7 bases from V and 2 bases from J, with 11 bases in between. As it was prepared, the TCRbeta library received unique molecular identifiers. TCRdb reanalysed the PCR reads using MiXCR and keeps one entry per CDR3 protein. Found here are about 830,000 distinct CDR3 sequences, around 17% of them singletons; the top ten hold roughly 5%. This clonotype came up a few times. What it binds is unknown. Sequenced material: PBMCs, mostly from graft donor cells, taken 360 days after TCRalphabeta/CD19-depleted stem cell transplant. This receptor was obtained from a male patient younger than 18 who had a stem cell transplant for acute lymphoblastic leukemia, so the T cells may come from the graft donor. The chain carries TRBV20-1 and TRBJ1-1, with D maybe TRBD1 (6 bases). CDR3 residues: CSVQQGNTEAFF. The CDR3, as DNA: TGCAGTGTTCAACAGGGTAACACTGAAGCTTTCTTT.